The 21 T cell receptor beta chains given below trace back to one sample, sequenced in a study of T cells in Graves' hyperthyroidism and ophthalmopathy. What was amplified from RNA transcripts were TCR beta CDR3 regions. TCR CDR3 underwent first-round RT-PCR with the HTBI primer set. TCRdb independently ran MiXCR on the multiplex PCR reads; one entry per CDR3 protein. The sample has 350,000 to 450,000 distinct CDR3 sequences, over 13% seen once. Source material: blood. These receptors were obtained from a middle-aged man with Graves' ophthalmopathy.

This clonotype occurred a few times. The rearrangement uses TRBV6-1 and TRBJ2-3; D might be TRBD2 (6 bases). V was trimmed by 5 bases and J by 7 bases, leaving 19 bases between them. Germline CDR1 is MNHNS and CDR2 is SASEGT. This CDR3 has 15 residues. CDR3 in DNA: TGTGCCAGCAGTCCCCTAGCGAGAGGCGGAAATACGCAGTATTTT. Translation gives CASSPLARGGNTQYF.

This clonotype has a count of ten or more. V usage is TRBV6-5 and J usage is TRBJ2-1; D unclear. Deletions cut 0 bases from V and 4 bases from J, with 13 bases between. The length of the CDR3 is 16 residues. The germline V gene encodes CDR1 MNHEY and CDR2 SVGAGI. This chain's CDR3 is CASSYSASTIYNEQFF. CDR3 nucleotide sequence: TGTGCCAGCAGTTACTCGGCGTCGACCATTTACAATGAGCAGTTCTTC.

This clonotype was counted ten times or more. The CDR3 region has the DNA TGTGCCAGCAGCCAGAATATACAGGGGTTAGGTAACACTGAAGCTTTCTTT. Translation gives CASSQNIQGLGNTEAFF. V is TRBV12-3 or TRBV12-4 and J is TRBJ1-1, with 7 bases fitting TRBD1. Losses at the gene ends were 6 bases for V and 2 bases for J; bases not matched to a gene: 15. This CDR3 spans 17 amino acids.

The sample holds many counts of this clonotype. V gene TRBV20-1 combines with J gene TRBJ2-3, with TRBD1 matching over 7 bases. The V gene end was trimmed by 6 bases and the J gene end by 4 bases; junction bases not matched to a gene: 7. This CDR3 has 13 residues. Per the germline V gene, CDR1 is DFQATT and CDR2 is SNEGSKA (reference sequence). The CDR3 sequence: CSAERQGSDTQYF. DNA of the CDR3: TGCAGTGCGGAACGACAGGGCTCAGATACGCAGTATTTT.

The CDR3 region has the DNA TGTGCCAGCAGCTTTTGGACTAGCGGGAGGAGCACAGATACGCAGTATTTT. Translating gives CASSFWTSGRSTDTQYF. The rearrangement joins TRBV7-8 to TRBJ2-3, with TRBD2 matching 14 bases. With V trimmed by 3 bases and J by 0 bases, 2 bases remained unmatched. Germline V CDR1 and CDR2: SGHVS, FQNEAQ. There are 17 residues in the CDR3.

This clonotype was detected ten times or more. The CDR3 region is CASSTAGTGGGGYTF. CDR3 nucleotide sequence: TGCGCCAGCAGCACAGCCGGGACAGGGGGCGGTGGCTACACCTTC. The chain employs TRBV5-1 and TRBJ1-2; TRBD1 agrees at 12 bases. The CDR3 is made up of 15 amino acids. V lost 4 bases to trimming and J lost 7 bases; unmatched junction nucleotides: 8. CDR1 and CDR2 from the germline V gene are SGHRS and YFSETQ.

The chain joins TRBV10-2 to TRBJ2-7; 12 bases fit TRBD2. V trimming: 0 bases; J trimming: 1 base; junction bases outside the gene matches: 4. This CDR3 has 17 residues. Per the germline V gene, CDR1 is WSHSY and CDR2 is SAAADI. CDR3 region: CASSESLAGGPSYEQYF. For the CDR3, the DNA is TGCGCCAGCAGTGAGTCTCTAGCGGGAGGGCCGTCCTACGAGCAGTACTTC.

The chain carries TRBV9 and TRBJ2-7; TRBD1 matches at 8 bases. The CDR3 contains 14 residues. Trimming removed 5 bases from V and 0 bases from J; junction bases left unmatched: 4. Looked up from germline, CDR1 is SGDLS and CDR2 is YYNGEE. CDR3 sequence (DNA): TGTGCCAGCAGGCGGGACAGGAGCTCCTACGAGCAGTACTTC. Translated: CASRRDRSSYEQYF. Based on the CDR3 plus reference TRBV9 and TRBJ2-7, the full variable domain is DSGVTQTPKHLITATGQRVTLRCSPRSGDLSVYWYQQSLDQGLQFLIQYYNGEERAKGNILERFSAQQFPDLHSELNLSSLELGDSALYFCASRRDRSSYEQYFGPGTRLTVT.

As for this clonotype: This may be a read error: a much more frequent sequence differs by one nucleotide. The CDR3 reads CASSQLPGLAGDTDTQYF. The CDR3 coding sequence is TGTGCCAGCAGCCAACTCCCTGGGCTAGCGGGAGACACAGATACGCAGTATTTT. The V gene is TRBV14, the J gene TRBJ2-3; the match to TRBD2 covers 10 bases. The germline gives CDR1 SGHDN, CDR2 FVKESK. With V trimmed by 2 bases and J by 2 bases, 10 bases remained unmatched. CDR3 length equals 18 residues.

This chain links TRBV9 with TRBJ2-7; D assignment may be TRBD1 or TRBD2 (5 bases each). The V gene's germline CDR1 is SGDLS and CDR2 YYNGEE. The CDR3 contains 13 residues. V lost 0 bases, J lost 5 bases, and 9 bases lay in between. In nucleotides, the CDR3 is TGTGCCAGCAGCGTAGGAGGGACGGACGAGCAGTACTTC. This codes for CASSVGGTDEQYF.

This clonotype was picked up many times. This sequence joins TRBV5-5 and TRBJ1-1; 7 bases agree with TRBD1. V was clipped by 4 bases and J by 0 bases; unmatched bases: 12. The CDR3 spans 17 residues. The germline V gene encodes CDR1 SGHKS and CDR2 YYEKEE (reference sequence). CDR3 nucleotides: TGTGCCAGCAGCGCCGACAGGGTCGTGGGGATGAACACTGAAGCTTTCTTT. Translation gives CASSADRVVGMNTEAFF.

This clonotype was seen a few times. The DNA for the CDR3 is TGTGCCAGCAGCTTGGATTTTTCGGGGGGAAAAGAGACCCAGTACTTC. Translated, it gives CASSLDFSGGKETQYF. The chain is built from TRBV5-4 and TRBJ2-5, with 7 bases matching TRBD2. The CDR3 runs 16 residues. V lost 0 bases, J lost 3 bases, and 8 bases stayed unmatched. Germline V gene lookup returns CDR1 SGHNT and CDR2 YYREEE (reference sequence).

This clonotype was detected many times. V gene TRBV28 combines with J gene TRBJ1-5, with D possibly matching TRBD1 (6 bases). V was pared by 7 bases and J by 3 bases, with 13 bases between. CDR1 and CDR2 (germline): MDHEN, SYDVKM. The CDR3 runs 14 residues. CDR3 in DNA: TGTGCCAGCACCGAACAGGGTACCAATCAGCCCCAGCATTTT. Encoded protein: CASTEQGTNQPQHF.

The table lists this clonotype with many counts. The chain is built from TRBV11-2 and TRBJ2-1; D uncertain. In germline, CDR1 is SGHAT, CDR2 FQNNGV. This CDR3 has 12 residues. V lost 1 base and J lost 7, with 5 bases in between. The CDR3 DNA is TGTGCCAGCAGCTTAGTGGCAAATGAGCAGTTCTTC. The encoded protein is CASSLVANEQFF.

This clonotype was counted ten times or more. This chain uses TRBV18 with TRBJ1-2; D perhaps matches TRBD1 (5 bases). The CDR3 length is 18 residues. CDR1 and CDR2 (germline): KGHSH, LQKENI. Trimming pared 6 bases from V and 0 bases from J, leaving 23 bases between. CDR3: CASSTRRDGGQANYGYTF. The CDR3 DNA reads TGTGCCAGCTCTACCCGGCGGGACGGAGGGCAAGCTAACTATGGCTACACCTTC.

The chain uses TRBV5-1 and TRBJ2-5; D tentatively reads TRBD1 or TRBD2 (5 bases each). CDR3 length: 17 residues. Trimming shortened V by 0 bases and J by 4 bases, and 19 bases separated the two germline ends. Germline V gene data show CDR1 as SGHRS and CDR2 as YFSETQ. The CDR3 coding sequence is TGCGCCAGCAGCTTGGGGGACGGAGGAGGTGTTGGAGAGACCCAGTACTTC. This codes for CASSLGDGGGVGETQYF.

The sample holds a few counts of this clonotype. This rearrangement joins TRBV6-1 to TRBJ2-7; tentative D call: TRBD1 (6 bases). This CDR3 is built from 14 residues. Deletions cut 6 bases from V and 2 bases from J, with 14 bases between. CDR1 is MNHNS, CDR2 SASEGT, per germline. CDR3 nucleotides: TGTGCCAGCAGACTTCAGGGGACCACCTACGAGCAGTACTTC. It translates to CASRLQGTTYEQYF.

The gene calls are TRBV19 and TRBJ2-5; 9 positions agree with TRBD2. Trimming removed 1 base from V and 5 bases from J; junction bases left unmatched: 8. The V gene's germline CDR1 is LNHDA and CDR2 SQIVND (reference sequence). This CDR3 spans 16 amino acids. This CDR3 is CASSIGLAGRVETQYF. Written as DNA, the CDR3 is TGTGCCAGTAGTATAGGGCTAGCGGGACGTGTGGAGACCCAGTACTTC.

With respect to this clonotype: This CDR3 is missing its conserved last phenylalanine or tryptophan, likely due to a read error. The rearrangement uses TRBV12-3 or TRBV12-4 and TRBJ1-2; D remains ambiguous. The CDR3 is 14 amino acids. The V end was cut by 5 bases, the J end by 3 bases, with 13 bases between. CDR3 nucleotides: TGTGCCAGCAGTGGTGTAGGGAGTCACTATGGCTACACCCTC. Protein product: CASSGVGSHYGYTL.

A few counts support this clonotype. The rearrangement links TRBV5-5 to TRBJ2-5; 10 bases are shared with TRBD2. The J segment lost 5 bases and the V segment lost 0 bases, leaving 7 bases of the junction unmatched. Germline V gene sequence: CDR1 SGHKS, CDR2 YYEKEE (reference sequence). The CDR3 is made up of 16 amino acids. The CDR3 protein is CASSLGPLAGVETQYF. In DNA, the CDR3 is TGTGCCAGCAGCTTGGGACCCCTAGCGGGAGTGGAGACCCAGTACTTC.

There are many counts of this clonotype. The chain employs TRBV19 and TRBJ1-5, with TRBD1 identical over 9 bases. The CDR3 has 15 amino acids. The germline V gene encodes CDR1 LNHDA and CDR2 SQIVND (reference sequence). With 6 bases clipped from V and 7 bases from J, the junction kept 10 bases outside the gene matches. The CDR3 sequence is CASSGRDRARQPQHF. CDR3 nucleotides: TGTGCCAGTAGCGGCCGGGACAGGGCACGCCAGCCCCAGCATTTT.